This T cell receptor beta chain was captured by sequencing in a study of monozygotic twins with inflammatory bowel disease. Study results and limitations: Healthy co-twins had higher TCRbeta inverse Simpson diversity than their IBD twins.

Each donor supplied more than 2 ml of blood. To note about this clonotype: The antigen is not known.

TCRdb re-called the 5' RACE reads; one entry per CDR3 protein, DNA not given. The sample includes 300,000 to 450,000 distinct CDR3 sequences. Sequenced: blood. The sequence derives from a human donor with ulcerative colitis or Crohn's disease, or a healthy co-twin of an affected twin (not recorded which).

The CDR3 here is CSARDGSQNLYGYTF. V usage is TRBV20-1 and J usage is TRBJ1-2. CDR1 is DFQATT and CDR2 is SNEGSKA in the germline V gene (reference sequence). The CDR3 covers 15 residues.